The TCR beta chain under discussion was sequenced for a study of blood T cell repertoires in COVID-19. Study-wide background: PBMCs, B-cell-depleted T cells, or T cells were the source of the cDNA or gDNA that made up the material.

Using immunoSEQ multiplex PCR, the repertoire was profiled, and TCRdb retains in-frame clones only, with some absent. The table records about 330,000 clones, 92% of them present only once. Enrolled through a virtual design, the participants were between 18 and 89 years of age and came from 24 US areas. The sample holds one count of this clone. The CDR3 covers 15 residues. Trimming took off 2 bases at V and 3 bases at J, with 13 bases between the two ends. CDR1 and CDR2 from the germline V gene are SNHLY and FYNNEI. The clonotype originates from a woman in her twenties or thirties who had recovered from COVID-19. The V and J genes are TRBV2 and TRBJ1-2; D gene uncertain. The sample consisted of PBMCs or T cells enriched from blood (not recorded which). The chain's CDR3 is CASSERGEGHYGYTF. For the CDR3, the DNA is TGTGCCAGCAGTGAACGAGGAGAGGGCCACTATGGCTACACCTTC.